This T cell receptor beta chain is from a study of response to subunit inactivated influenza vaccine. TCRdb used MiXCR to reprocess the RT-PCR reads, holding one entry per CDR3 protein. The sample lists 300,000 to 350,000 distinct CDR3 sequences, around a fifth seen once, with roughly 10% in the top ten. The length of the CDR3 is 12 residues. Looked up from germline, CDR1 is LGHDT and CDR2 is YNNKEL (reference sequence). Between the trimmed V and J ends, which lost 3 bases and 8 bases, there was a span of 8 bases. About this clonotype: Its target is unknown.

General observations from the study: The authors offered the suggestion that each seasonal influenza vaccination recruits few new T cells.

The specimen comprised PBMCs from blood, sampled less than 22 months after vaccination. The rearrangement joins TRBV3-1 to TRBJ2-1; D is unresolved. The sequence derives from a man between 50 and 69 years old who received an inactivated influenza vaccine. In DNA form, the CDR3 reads TGTGCCAGCAGCCATGATCAGCATGAGCAGTTCTTC. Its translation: CASSHDQHEQFF.